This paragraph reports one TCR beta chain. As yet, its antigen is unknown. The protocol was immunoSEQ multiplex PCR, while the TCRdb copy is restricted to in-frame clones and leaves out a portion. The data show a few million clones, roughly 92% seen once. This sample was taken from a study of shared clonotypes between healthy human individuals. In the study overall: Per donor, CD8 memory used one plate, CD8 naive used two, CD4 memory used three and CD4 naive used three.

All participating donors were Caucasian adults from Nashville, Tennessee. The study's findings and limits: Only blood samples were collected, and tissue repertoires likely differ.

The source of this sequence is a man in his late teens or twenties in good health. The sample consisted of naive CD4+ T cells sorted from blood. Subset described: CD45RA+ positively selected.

CDR3 region: CASSPSGAREKLFF. The CDR3, as DNA: TGTGCCAGCTCACCATCTGGGGCGCGTGAAAAACTGTTTTTT. The chain combines TRBV18 with TRBJ1-4; TRBD1 is a possible D gene (5 bases). CDR1 and CDR2 from the germline V gene are KGHSH and LQKENI. Trimming removed 2 bases from V and 7 bases from J, with 11 bases in between. This CDR3 has 14 amino acids.